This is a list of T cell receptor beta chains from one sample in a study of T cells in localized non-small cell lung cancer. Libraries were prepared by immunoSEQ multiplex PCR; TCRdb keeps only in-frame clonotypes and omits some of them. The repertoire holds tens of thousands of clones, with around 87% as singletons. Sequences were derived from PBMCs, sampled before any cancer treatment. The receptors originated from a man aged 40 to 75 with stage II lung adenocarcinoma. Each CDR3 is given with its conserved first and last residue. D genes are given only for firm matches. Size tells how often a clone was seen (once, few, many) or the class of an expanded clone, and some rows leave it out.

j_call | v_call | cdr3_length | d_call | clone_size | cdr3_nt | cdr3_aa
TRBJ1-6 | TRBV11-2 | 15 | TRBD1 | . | TGTGCCAGCAGCCCGGGACAGGTCTATAATTCACCCCTCCACTTT | CASSPGQVYNSPLHF
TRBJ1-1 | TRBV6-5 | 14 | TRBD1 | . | TGTGCCAGCAGTAGGGACAGGGGGAACACTGAAGCTTTCTTT | CASSRDRGNTEAFF
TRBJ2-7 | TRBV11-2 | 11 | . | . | TGTGCCAGCAGCGCCGGGCCGGAAACTAACTTC | CASSAGPETNF
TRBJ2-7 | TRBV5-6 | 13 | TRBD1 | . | TGTGCCAGCAGCCCGGGACAGGGTGTCGAGCAGTACTTC | CASSPGQGVEQYF
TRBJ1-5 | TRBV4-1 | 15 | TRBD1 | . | TGCGCCAGCAGCCAGGGGACAGGGGGCGGTCAGCCCCAGCATTTT | CASSQGTGGGQPQHF
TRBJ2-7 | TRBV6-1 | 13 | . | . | TGTGCCAGCAGTGTAGGGAGCTCCTACGAGCAGTACTTC | CASSVGSSYEQYF
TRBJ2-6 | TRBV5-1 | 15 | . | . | TGCGCCAGCAGCTTGACGGTCTCTGGGGCCAACGTCCTGACTTTC | CASSLTVSGANVLTF
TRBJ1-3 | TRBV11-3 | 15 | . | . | TGTGCCAGCAGCTGGGGGACCCTCTCTGGAAACACCATATATTTT | CASSWGTLSGNTIYF
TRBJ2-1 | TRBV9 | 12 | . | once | TGTGCCAGCAGCGTAGAAGAGAATGAGCAGTTCTTC | CASSVEENEQFF
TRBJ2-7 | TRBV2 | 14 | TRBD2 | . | TGTGCCAGCAGCTCCCGCCGGGGGGAGGCCGAGCAGTACTTC | CASSSRRGEAEQYF
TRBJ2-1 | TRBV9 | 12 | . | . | TGTGCCAGCAGCGTAGGGGGGGAGAGACAGTTCTTC | CASSVGGERQFF
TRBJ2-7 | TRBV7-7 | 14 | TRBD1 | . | TGTGCCAGCAGCCCCGACAGGGGTTCCTACGAGCAGTACTTC | CASSPDRGSYEQYF
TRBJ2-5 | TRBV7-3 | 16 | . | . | TGTGCCAGCAGCTTAATAGGAGGGGGCAATGGAGAGACCCAGTACTTC | CASSLIGGGNGETQYF
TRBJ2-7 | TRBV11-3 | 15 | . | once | TGTGCCAGCAGCTTCCCGCAGGGGTATTCCTACGAGCAGTACTTC | CASSFPQGYSYEQYF
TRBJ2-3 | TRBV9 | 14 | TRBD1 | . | TGTGCCAGCAGCTTCGGACAGGGTAAAGATACGCAGTATTTT | CASSFGQGKDTQYF